The present TCR beta chain was sequenced within a study of cytomegalovirus exposure and HLA in healthy donors. Study-level findings and limits: Later on, an analysis tied approximately 17,000 TCR beta sequences to HLA alleles at 0.05 false discovery rate.

As regards this clone: The antigen remains undetermined.

The CDR3 sequence is 15 residues long. CDR1 is MNHEY, CDR2 SVGAGI, per germline. Germline trimming cut 5 bases from V and 7 bases from J; bases unmatched to any gene: 12. The PCR used 60 Vbeta and 13 Jbeta primers. Libraries were prepared by immunoSEQ multiplex PCR; TCRdb keeps only in-frame clonotypes and omits some of them. The sample shows just under 80,000 clones, around 84% of them seen only once. This rearrangement joins TRBV6-5 to TRBJ2-5, with 8 bases that match TRBD1. The TCR sequence derives from a middle-aged man in good health and CMV-seronegative. Sequenced input: PBMCs. The CDR3 protein is CASSPDRASLGTQYF. For the CDR3, the DNA is TGTGCCAGCAGTCCGGACAGGGCATCTCTGGGGACCCAGTACTTC.